This T cell receptor beta chain was observed in a study of memory CD4+ T cells and cytomegalovirus serostatus. Study details: This sample comes from healthy Belgian adults, about 10 CMV seropositive, 24 seronegative.

V was cut by 5 bases and J by 6 bases, with 16 bases left in between. There are 14 residues in the CDR3. Germline assignment: CDR1 SGHRS and CDR2 YFSETQ. Study conclusions and caveats: CD4+ memory repertoires contained about two fifths of the roughly 160 reported CMV TCRbeta sequences. Repertoires predicted CMV serostatus with median bootstrapped AUC of about 0.95.

As concerns this clone: Its antigen remains unidentified.

The sort gate was single viable CD3+CD4+CD8-CD45RO+ cells for memory CD4+ T cells. Profiling relied on immunoSEQ multiplex PCR, and the TCRdb table lists in-frame clones only, not all of them. This sample carries approximately 40,000 clones, roughly four fifths of them seen once, and the ten largest clones take 5% to 7%. What was sequenced was memory CD4+ T cells from blood. V usage is TRBV5-1 and J usage is TRBJ2-3; weak D call: TRBD1 (6 bases). This receptor was obtained from an adult in good health and CMV-seronegative. CDR3 amino acids: CASSHDTGSDTQYF. DNA of the CDR3: TGCGCCAGCAGTCATGATACAGGGTCGGATACGCAGTATTTT.